This TCR beta chain was identified during a study of T cells in Graves' hyperthyroidism and ophthalmopathy. Study summary: Before any treatment, at initial diagnosis, peripheral blood was collected. Study results and limitations: Most clonotypes expanded in thyroid above 0.001 were likewise present in blood.

There are 16 residues in the CDR3. From germline, CDR1 is SGHRS and CDR2 YFSETQ. V was clipped by 4 bases and J by 5 bases; unmatched bases: 8. The CDR3 regions of TCR beta were amplified from RNA transcripts. First-round RT-PCR of the TCR CDR3 relied on the HTBI primer set. A single record per CDR3 protein comes from TCRdb applying MiXCR to the multiplex PCR reads. Of under 400,000 distinct CDR3 sequences listed, about 15% are singletons. This clonotype was counted between two and nine times. The antigen is undetermined. The definition of stable Graves' hyperthyroidism was no ophthalmopathy progression within 18 months. Hyperthyroidism in the patients, aged 18 to 65, was newly diagnosed and under 2 months in duration.

Sequences were obtained from blood. This receptor was taken from an older woman with Graves' hyperthyroidism. The J gene is TRBJ2-5, the V gene TRBV5-1; 13 bases agree with TRBD2. As DNA, the CDR3 is TGCGCCAGCAGCGTGGGGACTAGCGGGAACGGTGAGACCCAGTACTTC. Protein: CASSVGTSGNGETQYF. Complete variable domain (other parts from reference TRBV5-1 and TRBJ2-5): KAGVTQTPRYLIKTRGQQVTLSCSPISGHRSVSWYQQTPGQGLQFLFEYFSETQRNKGNFPGRFSGRQFSNSRSEMNVSTLELGDSALYLCASSVGTSGNGETQYFGPGTRLLVL.